A single sample is the source of the 27 T cell receptor beta chains below, sequenced in a study of T cells in Graves' hyperthyroidism and ophthalmopathy. RNA transcripts served as the template for amplifying TCR beta CDR3 regions. The primer set for the first-round RT-PCR of the TCR CDR3 was HTBI. TCRdb re-called the multiplex PCR reads through MiXCR, storing one row per CDR3 protein. The table has a few hundred thousand distinct CDR3 sequences, 13% to 15% seen once; the top ten hold approximately 12%. The sequenced sample consisted of blood. These receptors were taken from a woman aged 35 to 49 with Graves' hyperthyroidism that later progressed to Graves' ophthalmopathy.

This clonotype was seen many times. This sequence joins TRBV27 and TRBJ1-6; D is possibly TRBD1 (5 bases). The CDR3 loop spans 14 amino acids. Germline-derived CDR1 and CDR2 are MNHEY and SMNVEV (reference sequence). Trimming pared 6 bases from V and 11 bases from J, leaving 17 bases between. The CDR3 region is CASRLHGGWAPLHF. The CDR3 DNA follows: TGTGCCAGCAGACTTCATGGGGGGTGGGCACCCCTCCACTTT.

This clonotype was counted ten times or more. CDR3 residues: CAISREMNTEAFF. The CDR3 DNA follows: TGTGCCATCAGTCGGGAGATGAACACTGAAGCTTTCTTT. J is TRBJ1-1 and V is TRBV10-3; D ambiguous. Trimming took off 5 bases at V and 0 bases at J, with 7 bases between the two ends. The CDR3 contains 13 residues. Germline loops: CDR1 ENHRY, CDR2 SYGVKD.

There are a few counts of this clonotype. Given a much more abundant clone one base away, this may be a read error. The conserved phenylalanine or tryptophan normally closing the CDR3 is absent here, so this likely arose from a read error. This rearrangement joins TRBV11-2 to TRBJ1-2; D is unclear. Trimming cost V 4 bases and J 5 bases, with 14 bases left between them. The length of the CDR3 is 14 residues. The germline V gene encodes CDR1 SGHAT and CDR2 FQNNGV. In DNA form, the CDR3 reads TGTGCCAGCAGCTACGGGGATTTAGGTTATGGCTACACCATC. Amino acids: CASSYGDLGYGYTI.

This clonotype has a count of ten or more. The rearrangement joins TRBV12-3 or TRBV12-4 to TRBJ2-2, with 7 bases aligning to TRBD1. The CDR3 runs to 13 residues. V lost 7 bases and J lost 6; bases outside the gene matches: 5. The chain's CDR3 is CASTSQGAGELFF. DNA for the CDR3: TGTGCCAGCACAAGTCAGGGGGCCGGGGAGCTGTTTTTT.

This clonotype was observed a handful of times. The chain is built from TRBV5-6 and TRBJ2-7; TRBD2 matches at 7 bases. V lost 3 bases, J lost 5 bases, and 5 bases stayed unmatched. The CDR3 has 13 residues. Looked up from germline, CDR1 is SGHDT and CDR2 is YYEEEE. The CDR3 DNA reads as TGTGCCAGCAGCTGGGGGGGTTTCAACGAGCAGTACTTC. Protein product: CASSWGGFNEQYF.

A few counts support this clonotype. This chain connects TRBV6-1 to TRBJ2-7; maybe TRBD1 (5 bases). The CDR3 spans 15 residues. The germline V gene encodes CDR1 MNHNS and CDR2 SASEGT. Trimming took 2 bases from V and 2 from J, leaving 13 bases between them. CDR3 protein: CASSEISRAPYEQYF. The CDR3 region has the DNA TGTGCCAGCAGTGAAATTTCCAGGGCCCCCTACGAGCAGTACTTC.

Notes on this clonotype: The junction departs from germline at one end; a sequencing error may be responsible. The CDR3 DNA sequence: TGTACCAGCAGCCAAGATGCAAAGGGGGTGTACAATGAGCAGTTCTTC. Encoded protein: CTSSQDAKGVYNEQFF. This sequence joins TRBV3-1 and TRBJ2-1; weak D call: TRBD1 (6 bases). This CDR3 is 16 amino acids long. Per the germline V gene, CDR1 is LGHDT and CDR2 is YNNKEL (reference sequence).

This rearrangement joins TRBV12-5 to TRBJ1-1; D remains unclear. CDR3 length: 15 amino acids. The germline CDR1 and CDR2 sequences are LGHNT and FRNRAP. V lost 0 bases to trimming and J lost 1 base, with 9 bases between them. The CDR3 is CASGLVREWNTEAFF. CDR3 bases: TGTGCTAGTGGTTTGGTCCGGGAGTGGAACACTGAAGCTTTCTTT. Full variable domain (rest looked up from reference TRBV12-5 and TRBJ1-1): DARVTQTPRHKVTEMGQEVTMRCQPILGHNTVFWYRQTMMQGLELLAYFRNRAPLDDSGMPKDRFSAEMPDATLATLKIQPSEPRDSAVYFCASGLVREWNTEAFFGQGTRLTVV.

The chain uses TRBV7-3 and TRBJ2-5; D is possibly TRBD2 (7 bases). This CDR3 has 15 residues. The V end lost 5 bases, the J end lost 8 bases, and 21 bases lay between the germline ends. Germline values: CDR1 SGHTA, CDR2 FQGTGA. Here the CDR3 reads CASSPGASGQGTQYF. DNA for the CDR3: TGTGCCAGCAGCCCAGGGGCTAGCGGCCAAGGAACCCAGTACTTC.

V and J are TRBV14 and TRBJ2-4; 9 bases are a match to TRBD1. Germline assignment: CDR1 SGHDN and CDR2 FVKESK. The V segment lost 1 base and the J segment 0 bases; nucleotides outside the gene matches: 4. This CDR3 has 17 amino acids. CDR3 nucleotide sequence: TGTGCCAGCAGCCAAGGAGGACAGGGGAGAGCCAAAAACATTCAGTACTTC. Its translation is CASSQGGQGRAKNIQYF.

In this sample, this clonotype turned up a few times. The V call is TRBV15, the J call TRBJ2-2; D is ambiguous. The ends were cut back, 1 base at V and 5 bases at J, with 5 bases in the middle. The length of the CDR3 is 13 residues. The germline gives CDR1 LNHNV, CDR2 YYDKDF (reference sequence). The CDR3 loop is CATSRVGTGELFF. CDR3 DNA: TGTGCCACCAGCAGAGTGGGGACCGGGGAGCTGTTTTTT.

This chain connects TRBV5-1 to TRBJ2-7; 8 bases map to TRBD2. The germline V gene has CDR1 SGHRS and CDR2 YFSETQ. Trimming took 4 bases from V and 7 from J; bases not matched to a gene: 19. This CDR3 contains 17 residues. Written as DNA, the CDR3 is TGCGCCAGCAGCCCGCTCAGGAGGAAAGCGGGAGTGAGTGAGCAGTACTTC. This translates into CASSPLRRKAGVSEQYF.

To note about this clonotype: The germline gene is not matched at one end of the junction; a read error may be the cause. The chain couples TRBV24-1 to TRBJ2-2; D call uncertain. From germline, CDR1 is KGHDR and CDR2 SFDVKD. The CDR3 contains 16 residues. The CDR3 spells CVTSDFKGLTTGELFF. The DNA for the CDR3 is TGTGTCACCAGTGATTTTAAAGGGTTGACCACCGGGGAGCTGTTTTTT.

This clonotype has ten or more counts. The chain combines TRBV5-1 with TRBJ2-2; D is unclear. V was cut by 4 bases and J by 0 bases, with 13 bases left in between. The CDR3 consists of 16 residues. Germline V lookup: CDR1 SGHRS, CDR2 YFSETQ. For the CDR3, the DNA is TGCGCCAGCAGCCAGACTGTAAACTCGAACACCGGGGAGCTGTTTTTT. The encoded protein is CASSQTVNSNTGELFF.

This clonotype has ten or more counts. Written as DNA, the CDR3 is TGTGCCAGCAGTGAACTTCTCAGGGAGACCCAGTACTTC. This gives the protein CASSELLRETQYF. The chain couples TRBV6-1 to TRBJ2-5; no clear D. Germline CDR1 MNHNS, CDR2 SASEGT. The CDR3 consists of 13 residues. V dropped 2 bases and J dropped 5 bases, with 9 bases sitting between them.

This clonotype has a count of ten or more. The chain links TRBV20-1 to TRBJ2-5, with 10 bases that match TRBD2. The CDR3 loop spans 13 amino acids. CDR1 and CDR2 from the germline V gene are DFQATT and SNEGSKA (reference sequence). The CDR3 DNA is TGCAGCGCAGCGGGAGGGCGGGAGGAGACCCAGTACTTC. Protein: CSAAGGREETQYF.

The rearrangement links TRBV28 to TRBJ1-6, with TRBD1 matching 9 bases. The V gene's germline CDR1 is MDHEN and CDR2 SYDVKM. Losses at the gene ends were 5 bases for V and 10 bases for J; bases not matched to a gene: 9. This CDR3 spans 15 amino acids. CDR3 sequence reads: CASSLTGGVGSPLHF. The CDR3 bases are TGTGCCAGCAGTCTTACAGGGGGCGTGGGGTCACCCCTCCACTTT. Full variable domain (rest looked up from reference TRBV28 and TRBJ1-6): DVKVTQSSRYLVKRTGEKVFLECVQDMDHENMFWYRQDPGLGLRLIYFSYDVKMKEKGDIPEGYSVSREKKERFSLILESASTNQTSMYLCASSLTGGVGSPLHFGNGTRLTVT.

This clonotype was detected many times. The chain uses TRBV7-8 and TRBJ1-5, with a possible D match to TRBD1 (5 bases). The CDR3 is 14 residues long. V was shortened by 5 bases and J by 9 bases, with 17 bases between the two germline ends. CDR1 is SGHVS, CDR2 FQNEAQ, per germline. CDR3 bases: TGTGCCAGCAGCCCCGGATCTCGGCAGGGGCCCCAGCATTTT. Protein sequence: CASSPGSRQGPQHF.

This clonotype was seen more than once but under ten times. The chain is built from TRBV28 and TRBJ2-7; 15 nucleotides match TRBD2. The V gene end was trimmed by 5 bases and the J gene end by 2 bases; junction bases not matched to a gene: 10. Germline V gene lookup returns CDR1 MDHEN and CDR2 SYDVKM. This CDR3 region has 18 residues. This CDR3 is CASSHPWTSGRDTYEQYF. For the CDR3, the DNA is TGTGCCAGCAGTCATCCATGGACTAGCGGGAGGGATACCTACGAGCAGTACTTC.

In its sample, this clonotype was seen many times. This sequence joins TRBV27 and TRBJ2-7; D perhaps matches TRBD2 (5 bases). V lost 5 bases to trimming and J lost 3 bases, with 17 bases between them. Germline loops: CDR1 MNHEY, CDR2 SMNVEV (reference sequence). The CDR3 has 15 residues. The CDR3 DNA sequence: TGTGCCAGCAGTCCATCCGCGCTCGGGAACTACGAGCAGTACTTC. This sequence encodes CASSPSALGNYEQYF.

CDR3 protein: CASSFGPPGYQETQYF. As DNA, the CDR3 is TGTGCCAGCAGTTTCGGGCCACCCGGATACCAAGAGACCCAGTACTTC. The V gene is TRBV6-5, the J gene TRBJ2-5; D ambiguous. Between the trimmed V and J ends, which lost 4 bases and 0 bases, there was a span of 15 bases. Germline CDR1 is MNHEY and CDR2 is SVGAGI. This CDR3 has 16 amino acids.

Ten or more counts support this clonotype. This chain uses TRBV7-9 with TRBJ1-1, with a weak D call TRBD1 (5 bases). Per the germline V gene, CDR1 is SEHNR and CDR2 is FQNEAQ (reference sequence). Between the trimmed V and J ends, which lost 5 bases and 7 bases, there was a span of 17 bases. CDR3 length: 14 residues. The CDR3 sequence: CASSQPWGTSEAFF. The DNA of the CDR3 is TGTGCCAGCAGCCAACCGTGGGGGACCAGTGAAGCTTTCTTT.

The table lists this clonotype with many counts. The chain couples TRBV10-3 to TRBJ2-7, with 16 bases identical to TRBD2. The CDR3 loop spans 16 amino acids. Germline V gene sequence: CDR1 ENHRY, CDR2 SYGVKD. The ends lost 6 bases at V and 5 bases at J; junction bases unmatched: 7. DNA of the CDR3: TGTGCCATCAGCCCGGGACTAGCGGGAGGGAGCGACGAGCAGTACTTC. Its protein is CAISPGLAGGSDEQYF.

This clonotype showed up just a few times. CDR3 residues: CASSVAGGPTGELFF. CDR3 DNA: TGTGCCAGCAGCGTAGCGGGAGGGCCCACCGGGGAGCTGTTTTTT. The rearrangement uses TRBV9 and TRBJ2-2; 8 nucleotides align to TRBD2. The CDR3 covers 15 residues. Germline loops: CDR1 SGDLS, CDR2 YYNGEE. Trimming took 0 bases from V and 4 from J; bases not matched to a gene: 2.

This clonotype was recorded many times. The CDR3 sequence is CASSTGGMNTGELFF. Written as DNA, the CDR3 is TGTGCCAGCAGTACAGGGGGGATGAACACCGGGGAGCTGTTTTTT. The chain links TRBV6-1 to TRBJ2-2; 8 positions match TRBD1. From germline, CDR1 is MNHNS and CDR2 SASEGT. This CDR3 region has 15 residues. Trimming took 5 bases from V and 1 from J; bases not matched to a gene: 3.

The CDR3 coding sequence is TGTGCCAGCAGCCAGGTTCCGGGACAGGATTTTGGGCCTCCGGAGGGCTACACCTTC. It specifies CASSQVPGQDFGPPEGYTF. The V call is TRBV7-2, the J call TRBJ1-2, with TRBD1 matching over 8 bases. The CDR3 extends over 19 amino acids. The trim removed 5 bases at V and 8 bases at J, leaving 25 bases unmatched. Germline V gene data show CDR1 as SGHTA and CDR2 as FQGNSA.

Many counts were recorded for this clonotype. CDR3 region: CASSPLGTPSSYNEQFF. CDR3 nucleotides: TGTGCCAGCAGCCCCCTCGGGACACCGAGCTCCTACAATGAGCAGTTCTTC. This chain joins TRBV28 and TRBJ2-1; a weak D match, TRBD1 (6 bases). Looked up from germline, CDR1 is MDHEN and CDR2 is SYDVKM. V was shortened by 6 bases and J by 0 bases, with 18 bases between the two germline ends. CDR3 length equals 17 residues.